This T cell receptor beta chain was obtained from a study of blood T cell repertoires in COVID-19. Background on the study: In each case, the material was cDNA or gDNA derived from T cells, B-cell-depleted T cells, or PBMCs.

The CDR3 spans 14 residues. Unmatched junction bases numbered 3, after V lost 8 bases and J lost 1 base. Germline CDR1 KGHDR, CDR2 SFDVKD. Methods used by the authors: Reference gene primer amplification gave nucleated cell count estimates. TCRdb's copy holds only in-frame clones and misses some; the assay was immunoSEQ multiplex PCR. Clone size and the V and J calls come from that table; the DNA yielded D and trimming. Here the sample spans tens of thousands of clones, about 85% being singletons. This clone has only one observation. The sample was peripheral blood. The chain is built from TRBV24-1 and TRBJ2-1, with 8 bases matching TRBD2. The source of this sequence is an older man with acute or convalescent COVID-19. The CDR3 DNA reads TGTGCCACCAATGGCGGGAGGTCCTACAATGAGCAGTTCTTC. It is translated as CATNGGRSYNEQFF.